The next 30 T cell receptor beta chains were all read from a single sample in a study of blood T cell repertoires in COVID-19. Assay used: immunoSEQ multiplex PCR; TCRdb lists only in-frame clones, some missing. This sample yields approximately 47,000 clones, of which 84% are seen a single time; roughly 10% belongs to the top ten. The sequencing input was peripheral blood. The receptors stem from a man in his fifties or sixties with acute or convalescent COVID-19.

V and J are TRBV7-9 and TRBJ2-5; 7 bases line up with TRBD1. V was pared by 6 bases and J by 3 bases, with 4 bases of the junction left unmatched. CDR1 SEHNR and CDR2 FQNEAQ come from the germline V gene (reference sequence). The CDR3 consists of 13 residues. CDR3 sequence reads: CASRPDREETQYF. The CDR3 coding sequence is TGTGCCAGCAGACCCGACAGGGAAGAGACCCAGTACTTC.

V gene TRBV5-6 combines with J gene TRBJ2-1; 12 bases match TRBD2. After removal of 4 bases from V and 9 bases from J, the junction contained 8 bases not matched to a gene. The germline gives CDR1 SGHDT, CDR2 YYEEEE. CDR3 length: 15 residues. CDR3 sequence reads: CASSILAGGPIEQFF. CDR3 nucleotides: TGTGCCAGCAGCATCCTAGCGGGGGGGCCGATTGAGCAGTTCTTC.

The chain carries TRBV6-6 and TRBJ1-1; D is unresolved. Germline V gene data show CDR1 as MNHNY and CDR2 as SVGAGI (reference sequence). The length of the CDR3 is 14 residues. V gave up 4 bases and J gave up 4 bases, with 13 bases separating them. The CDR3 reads CASSSLTRSTEAFF. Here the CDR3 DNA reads TGTGCCAGCAGTTCGTTAACACGAAGCACTGAAGCTTTCTTT.

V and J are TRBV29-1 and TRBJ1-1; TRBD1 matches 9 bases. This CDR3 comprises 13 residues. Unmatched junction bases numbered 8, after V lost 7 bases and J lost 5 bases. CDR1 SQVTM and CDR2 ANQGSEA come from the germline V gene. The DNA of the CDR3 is TGCAGCGCGATACAGGGGGCGAGGACTGAAGCTTTCTTT. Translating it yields CSAIQGARTEAFF. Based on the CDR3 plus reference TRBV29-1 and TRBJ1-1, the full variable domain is SAVISQKPSRDICQRGTSLTIQCQVDSQVTMMFWYRQQPGQSLTLIATANQGSEATYESGFVIDKFPISRPNLTFSTLTVSNMSPEDSSIYLCSAIQGARTEAFFGQGTRLTVV.

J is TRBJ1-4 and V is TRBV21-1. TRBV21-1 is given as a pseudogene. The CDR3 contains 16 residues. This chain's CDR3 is CASSKAKSTWREKLFF. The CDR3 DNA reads TGTGCCAGCAGCAAAGCCAAGTCTACCTGGAGGGAAAAACTGTTTTTT.

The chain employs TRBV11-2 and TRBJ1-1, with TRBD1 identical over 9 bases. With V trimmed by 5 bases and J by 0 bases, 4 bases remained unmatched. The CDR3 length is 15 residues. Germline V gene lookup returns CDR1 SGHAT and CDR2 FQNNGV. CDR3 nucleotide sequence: TGTGCCAGCAGCCTCGGGACAGGGATGAACACTGAAGCTTTCTTT. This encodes CASSLGTGMNTEAFF.

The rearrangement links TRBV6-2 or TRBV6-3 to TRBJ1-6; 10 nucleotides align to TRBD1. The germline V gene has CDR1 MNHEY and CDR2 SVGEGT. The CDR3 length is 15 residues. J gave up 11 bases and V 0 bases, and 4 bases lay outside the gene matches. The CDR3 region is CASSYSTGGFTPLHF. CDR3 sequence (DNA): TGTGCCAGCAGTTACTCGACAGGGGGCTTCACACCCCTCCACTTT.

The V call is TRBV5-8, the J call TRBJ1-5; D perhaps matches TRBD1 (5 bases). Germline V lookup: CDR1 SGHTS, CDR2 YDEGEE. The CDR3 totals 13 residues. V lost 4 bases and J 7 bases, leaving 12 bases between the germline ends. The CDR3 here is CASSVGGLQPQHF. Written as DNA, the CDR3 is TGTGCCAGCAGCGTCGGGGGGTTACAGCCCCAGCATTTT.

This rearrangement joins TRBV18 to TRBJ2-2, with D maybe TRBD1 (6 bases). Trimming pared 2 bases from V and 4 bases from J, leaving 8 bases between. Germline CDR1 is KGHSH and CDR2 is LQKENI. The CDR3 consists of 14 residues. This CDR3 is CASSPRTVTGELFF. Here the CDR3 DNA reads TGTGCCAGCTCACCAAGGACAGTCACCGGGGAGCTGTTTTTT.

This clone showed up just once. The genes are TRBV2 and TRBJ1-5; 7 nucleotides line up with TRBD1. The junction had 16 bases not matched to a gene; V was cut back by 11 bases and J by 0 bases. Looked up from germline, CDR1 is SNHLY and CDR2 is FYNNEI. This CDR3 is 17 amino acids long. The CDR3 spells CARGGGLDRYSNQPQHF. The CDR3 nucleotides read TGTGCCCGAGGAGGGGGCTTAGACAGATATAGCAATCAGCCCCAGCATTTT.

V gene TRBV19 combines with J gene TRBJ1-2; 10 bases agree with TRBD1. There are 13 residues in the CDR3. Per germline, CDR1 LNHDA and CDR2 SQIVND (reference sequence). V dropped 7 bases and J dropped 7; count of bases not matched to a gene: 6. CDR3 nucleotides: TGTGCCAGTAAGCCGGGACAGGGGTTTGGCTACACCTTC. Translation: CASKPGQGFGYTF.

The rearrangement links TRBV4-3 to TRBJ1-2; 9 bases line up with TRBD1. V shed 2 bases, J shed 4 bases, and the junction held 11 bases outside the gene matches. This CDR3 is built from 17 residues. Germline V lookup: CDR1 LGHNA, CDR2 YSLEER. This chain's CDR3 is CASSQSLYRGRSYGYTF. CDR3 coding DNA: TGCGCCAGCAGCCAATCACTATACAGGGGGCGCAGCTATGGCTACACCTTC.

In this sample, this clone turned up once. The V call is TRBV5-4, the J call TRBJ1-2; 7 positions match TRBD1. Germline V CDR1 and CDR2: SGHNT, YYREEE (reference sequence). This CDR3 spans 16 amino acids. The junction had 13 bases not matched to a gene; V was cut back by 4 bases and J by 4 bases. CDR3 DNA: TGTGCCAGCAGCAAGGGGGTAGGGGGCGCGGGCTATGGCTACACCTTC. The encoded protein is CASSKGVGGAGYGYTF.

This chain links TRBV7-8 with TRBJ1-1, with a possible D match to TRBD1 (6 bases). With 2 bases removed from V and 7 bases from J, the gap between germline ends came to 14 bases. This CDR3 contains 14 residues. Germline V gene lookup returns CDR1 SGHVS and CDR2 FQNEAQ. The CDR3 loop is CASSLTTGFDEAFF. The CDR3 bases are TGTGCCAGCAGCTTAACTACAGGGTTTGATGAAGCTTTCTTT.

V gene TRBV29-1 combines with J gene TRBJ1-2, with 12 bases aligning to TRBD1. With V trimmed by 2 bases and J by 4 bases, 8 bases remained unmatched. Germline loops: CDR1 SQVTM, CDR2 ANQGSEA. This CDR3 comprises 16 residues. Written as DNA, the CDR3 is TGCAGCGTTGAACTAAGGGACAGGGGGCCTGCCTATGGCTACACCTTC. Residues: CSVELRDRGPAYGYTF.

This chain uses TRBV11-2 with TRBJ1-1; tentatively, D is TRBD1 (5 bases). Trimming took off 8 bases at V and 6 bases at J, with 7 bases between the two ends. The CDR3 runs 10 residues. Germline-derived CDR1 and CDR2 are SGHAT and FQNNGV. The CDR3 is CASAGPEAFF. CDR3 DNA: TGTGCCAGCGCAGGGCCTGAAGCTTTCTTT.

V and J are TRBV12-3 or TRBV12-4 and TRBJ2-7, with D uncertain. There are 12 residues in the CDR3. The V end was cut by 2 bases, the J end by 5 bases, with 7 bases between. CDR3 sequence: CASSLWSNEQYF. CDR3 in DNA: TGTGCCAGCAGTTTATGGAGTAACGAGCAGTACTTC.

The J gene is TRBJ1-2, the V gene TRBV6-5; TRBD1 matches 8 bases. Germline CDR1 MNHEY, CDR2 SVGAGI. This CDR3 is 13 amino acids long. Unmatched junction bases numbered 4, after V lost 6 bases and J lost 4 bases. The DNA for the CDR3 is TGTGCCAGCAGATTGACAGGGGTCTATGGCTACACCTTC. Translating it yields CASRLTGVYGYTF.

The CDR3 DNA reads as TGTGCCAGCAGCTTACGAGGGGGCCAAGAGACCCAGTACTTC. Protein: CASSLRGGQETQYF. The chain carries TRBV5-4 and TRBJ2-5; D possibly corresponds to TRBD1 (6 bases). This CDR3 has 14 amino acids. The V gene lost 2 bases and the J gene lost 1 base, with 9 bases spanning the gap. Germline CDR1 SGHNT, CDR2 YYREEE (reference sequence).

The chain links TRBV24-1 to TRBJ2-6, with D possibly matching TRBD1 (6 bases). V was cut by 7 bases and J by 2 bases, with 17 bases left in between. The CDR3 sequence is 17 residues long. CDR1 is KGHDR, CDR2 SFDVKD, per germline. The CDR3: CATSPGVRTPGANVLTF. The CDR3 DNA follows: TGTGCCACCAGCCCAGGGGTTAGGACCCCTGGGGCCAACGTCCTGACTTTC.

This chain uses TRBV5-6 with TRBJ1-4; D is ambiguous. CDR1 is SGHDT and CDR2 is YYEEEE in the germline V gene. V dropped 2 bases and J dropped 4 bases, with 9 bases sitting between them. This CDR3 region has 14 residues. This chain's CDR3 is CASSFYGDNEKLFF. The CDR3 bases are TGTGCCAGCAGCTTCTACGGGGATAATGAAAAACTGTTTTTT.

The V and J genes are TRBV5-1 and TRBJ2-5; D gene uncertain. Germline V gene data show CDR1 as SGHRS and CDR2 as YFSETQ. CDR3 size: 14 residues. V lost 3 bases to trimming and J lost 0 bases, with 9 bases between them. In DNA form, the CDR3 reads TGCGCCAGCAGCTCCCTGGCGGACCAAGAGACCCAGTACTTC. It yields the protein CASSSLADQETQYF.

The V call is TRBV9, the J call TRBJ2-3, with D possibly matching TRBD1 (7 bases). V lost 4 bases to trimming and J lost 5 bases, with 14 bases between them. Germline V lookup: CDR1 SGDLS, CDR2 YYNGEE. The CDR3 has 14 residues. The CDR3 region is CASSPPGGRDTQYF. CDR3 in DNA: TGTGCCAGCAGCCCCCCAGGGGGGAGAGATACGCAGTATTTT. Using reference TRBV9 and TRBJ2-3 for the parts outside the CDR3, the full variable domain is DSGVTQTPKHLITATGQRVTLRCSPRSGDLSVYWYQQSLDQGLQFLIQYYNGEERAKGNILERFSAQQFPDLHSELNLSSLELGDSALYFCASSPPGGRDTQYFGPGTRLTVL.

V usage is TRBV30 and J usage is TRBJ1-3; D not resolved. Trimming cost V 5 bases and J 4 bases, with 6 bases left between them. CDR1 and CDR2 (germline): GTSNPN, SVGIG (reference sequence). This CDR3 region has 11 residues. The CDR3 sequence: CAWSGGNTIYF. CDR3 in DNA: TGTGCCTGGTCCGGGGGAAACACCATATATTTT.

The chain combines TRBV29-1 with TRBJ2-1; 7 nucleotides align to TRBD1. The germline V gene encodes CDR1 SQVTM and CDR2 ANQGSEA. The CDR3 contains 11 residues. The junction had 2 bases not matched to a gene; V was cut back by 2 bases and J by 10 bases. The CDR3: CSVERGREQFF. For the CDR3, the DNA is TGCAGCGTTGAAAGGGGGCGGGAGCAGTTCTTC.

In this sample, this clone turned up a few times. CDR3: CASSIGAGATGELFF. The DNA for the CDR3 is TGTGCCAGTAGTATAGGAGCAGGGGCCACCGGGGAGCTGTTTTTT. The V and J genes are TRBV19 and TRBJ2-2, with a weak D call TRBD1 (6 bases). CDR3 size: 15 residues. Per the germline V gene, CDR1 is LNHDA and CDR2 is SQIVND (reference sequence). The ends were cut back, 1 base at V and 4 bases at J, with 10 bases in the middle.

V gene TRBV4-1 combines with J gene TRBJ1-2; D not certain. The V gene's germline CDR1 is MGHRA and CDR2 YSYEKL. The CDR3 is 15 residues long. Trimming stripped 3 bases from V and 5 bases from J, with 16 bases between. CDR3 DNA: TGCGCCAGCAGCCAGGCCCTCACGGGTCGTTATGGCTACACCTTC. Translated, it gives CASSQALTGRYGYTF.

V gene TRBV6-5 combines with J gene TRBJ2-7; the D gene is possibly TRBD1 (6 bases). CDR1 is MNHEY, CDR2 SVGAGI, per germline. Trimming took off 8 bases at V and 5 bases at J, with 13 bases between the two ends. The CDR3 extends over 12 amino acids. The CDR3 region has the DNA TGTGCCAGCCTGACAGGTGTCCACGAGCAGTACTTC. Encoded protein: CASLTGVHEQYF.

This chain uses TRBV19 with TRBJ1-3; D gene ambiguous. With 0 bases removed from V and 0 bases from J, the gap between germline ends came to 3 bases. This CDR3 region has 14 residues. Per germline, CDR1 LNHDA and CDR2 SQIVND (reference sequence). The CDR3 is CASSIDGSGNTIYF. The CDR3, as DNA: TGTGCCAGTAGTATAGACGGCTCTGGAAACACCATATATTTT.

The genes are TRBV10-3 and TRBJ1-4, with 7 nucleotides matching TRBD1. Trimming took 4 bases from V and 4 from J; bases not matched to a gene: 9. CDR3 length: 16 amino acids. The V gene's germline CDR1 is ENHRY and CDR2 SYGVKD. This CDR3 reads CAISGSTGVGNEKLFF. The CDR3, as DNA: TGTGCCATCAGTGGATCCACAGGGGTCGGTAATGAAAAACTGTTTTTT.